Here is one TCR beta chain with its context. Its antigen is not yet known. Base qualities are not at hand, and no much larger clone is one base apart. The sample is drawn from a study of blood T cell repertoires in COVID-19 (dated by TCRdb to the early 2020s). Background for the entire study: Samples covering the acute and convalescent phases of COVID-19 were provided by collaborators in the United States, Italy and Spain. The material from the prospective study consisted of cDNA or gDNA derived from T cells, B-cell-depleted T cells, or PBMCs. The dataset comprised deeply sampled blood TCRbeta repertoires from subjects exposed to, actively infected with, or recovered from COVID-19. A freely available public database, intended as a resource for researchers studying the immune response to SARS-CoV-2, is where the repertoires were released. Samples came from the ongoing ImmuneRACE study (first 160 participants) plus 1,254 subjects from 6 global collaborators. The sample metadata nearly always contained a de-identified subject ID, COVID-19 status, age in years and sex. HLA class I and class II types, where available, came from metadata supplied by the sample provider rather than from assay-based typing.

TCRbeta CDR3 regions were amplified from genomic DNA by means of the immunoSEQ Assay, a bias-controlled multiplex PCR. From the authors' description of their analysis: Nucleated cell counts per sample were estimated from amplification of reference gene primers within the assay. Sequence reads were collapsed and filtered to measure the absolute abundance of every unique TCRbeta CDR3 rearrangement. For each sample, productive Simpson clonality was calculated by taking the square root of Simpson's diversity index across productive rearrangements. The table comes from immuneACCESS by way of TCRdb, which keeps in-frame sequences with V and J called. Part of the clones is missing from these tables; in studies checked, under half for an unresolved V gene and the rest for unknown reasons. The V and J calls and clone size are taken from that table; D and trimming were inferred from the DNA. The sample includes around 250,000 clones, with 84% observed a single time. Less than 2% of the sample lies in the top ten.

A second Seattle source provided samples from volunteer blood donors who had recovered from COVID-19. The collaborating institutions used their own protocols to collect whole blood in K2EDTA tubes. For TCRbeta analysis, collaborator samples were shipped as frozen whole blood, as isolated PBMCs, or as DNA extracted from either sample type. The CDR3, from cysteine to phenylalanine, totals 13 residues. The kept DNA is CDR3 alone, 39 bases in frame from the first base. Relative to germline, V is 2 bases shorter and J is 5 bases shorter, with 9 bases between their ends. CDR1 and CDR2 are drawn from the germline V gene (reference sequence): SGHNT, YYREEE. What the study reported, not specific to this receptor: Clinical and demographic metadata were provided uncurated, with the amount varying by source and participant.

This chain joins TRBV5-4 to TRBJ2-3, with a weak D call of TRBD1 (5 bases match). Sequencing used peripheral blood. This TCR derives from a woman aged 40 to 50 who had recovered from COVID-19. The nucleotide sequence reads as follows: TGTGCCAGCAGCTTAAGGGGCATAGATACGCAGTATTTT. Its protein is CASSLRGIDTQYF.